Listed below are T cell receptor beta chains from one sample, sequenced in a study of blood T cell repertoires in COVID-19. The repertoire was sequenced with immunoSEQ multiplex PCR; TCRdb's copy has only in-frame clones and lacks some. In the table there are fewer than 65,000 clones, over 70% of which are singletons. Sequencing was done on a sample of peripheral blood. These receptors came from a man aged 30 to 45 with COVID-19, enrolled during active disease. CDR3s include the opening cysteine and the closing phenylalanine or tryptophan. The D gene is left open where the match is weak. Rows give clone size only sometimes, using once, few, many, or a class for an expanded clone.

TRBV12-3/TRBV12-4	NA	13	once	TRBJ1-1	CASSSGSATEAFF	TGTGCCAGCAGTTCGGGATCTGCCACTGAAGCTTTCTTT
TRBV5-1	NA	17	NA	TRBJ2-1	CASSWRAAPGQDNEQFF	TGCGCCAGCAGCTGGAGGGCTGCCCCAGGCCAAGACAATGAGCAGTTCTTC
TRBV18	NA	13	NA	TRBJ2-3	CASSPPGTDTQYF	TGTGCCAGCTCACCACCCGGGACAGATACGCAGTATTTT
TRBV9	TRBD1	14	NA	TRBJ1-2	CASSAGTANYGYTF	TGTGCCAGCAGCGCGGGGACAGCCAACTATGGCTACACCTTC
TRBV6-5	TRBD1	14	NA	TRBJ1-5	CASRGQGAGQPQHF	TGTGCCAGCAGGGGACAGGGGGCGGGTCAGCCCCAGCATTTT
TRBV10-1	NA	11	many	TRBJ2-7	CASRDTYEQYF	TGCGCCAGCAGGGACACCTACGAGCAGTACTTC
TRBV19	TRBD1	13	NA	TRBJ2-4	CASRDRAKNIQYF	TGTGCCAGTAGGGACAGGGCTAAAAACATTCAGTACTTC
TRBV11-2	TRBD1	14	NA	TRBJ2-2	CASRGQGYYGELFF	TGTGCCAGCAGGGGACAGGGGTATTACGGGGAGCTGTTTTTT
TRBV19	NA	14	NA	TRBJ1-2	CASSIEAGPGGYTF	TGTGCCAGTAGTATTGAAGCGGGGCCGGGGGGCTACACCTTC
TRBV29-1	NA	13	NA	TRBJ2-5	CSGFSESGETQYF	TGCAGCGGATTTAGTGAGTCGGGAGAGACCCAGTACTTC
TRBV6-5	NA	15	once	TRBJ1-2	CASSYSSAGAYGYTF	TGTGCCAGCAGTTACTCGAGTGCAGGGGCGTATGGCTACACCTTC
TRBV30	NA	15	NA	TRBJ1-6	CAWRWRGPGNSPLHF	TGTGCCTGGAGGTGGCGGGGACCCGGTAATTCACCCCTCCACTTT
TRBV19	TRBD2	14	NA	TRBJ2-3	CASSGSGRTDTQYF	TGTGCCAGTAGTGGGAGCGGGAGAACAGATACGCAGTATTTT
TRBV30	TRBD1	14	NA	TRBJ2-1	CAWRPRDRSGEQFF	TGTGCCTGGAGACCAAGGGACAGGTCGGGTGAGCAGTTCTTC
TRBV7-2	NA	14	NA	TRBJ1-2	CASSPPGRGGGYTF	TGTGCCAGCAGCCCACCTGGACGGGGGGGAGGCTACACCTTC
TRBV12-3/TRBV12-4	NA	12	NA	TRBJ2-7	CASRGVSYEQYF	TGTGCCAGCCGAGGAGTGTCCTACGAGCAGTACTTC
TRBV28	NA	18	NA	TRBJ1-5	CASTLPREFAYSNQPQHF	TGTGCCAGCACCCTACCCAGGGAATTCGCCTATAGCAATCAGCCTCAGCATTTT
TRBV28	NA	15	NA	TRBJ1-3	CASSPADSSGNTIYF	TGTGCCAGCAGCCCAGCCGACAGTTCTGGAAACACCATATATTTT
TRBV3-1/TRBV3-2	NA	20	NA	TRBJ2-1	CASSQETQGAAGGPYNEQFF	TGTGCCAGCAGCCAGGAGACACAGGGGGCTGCGGGAGGGCCCTACAATGAGCAGTTCTTC
TRBV19	NA	12	NA	TRBJ2-7	CASMGRDYEQYF	TGTGCCAGTATGGGCAGGGACTACGAGCAGTACTTC
TRBV5-4	TRBD1	16	few	TRBJ1-1	CASSSLRDRRARVAFF	TGTGCCAGCAGCTCGCTCCGGGACAGGAGGGCTCGGGTAGCTTTCTTT
TRBV28	TRBD1	15	NA	TRBJ2-4	CASSRQGETKNIQYF	TGTGCCAGCAGCCGACAGGGTGAAACCAAAAACATTCAGTACTTC
TRBV7-8	TRBD2	16	NA	TRBJ2-1	CASSLAGGRVRDEQFF	TGTGCCAGCAGCTTAGCTGGCGGGAGGGTGAGGGATGAGCAGTTCTTC
TRBV10-3	TRBD2	13	NA	TRBJ2-5	CAIASGAQETQYF	TGTGCCATTGCCAGCGGGGCCCAAGAGACCCAGTACTTC
TRBV18	TRBD1	13	NA	TRBJ2-5	CASSGDRGETQYF	TGTGCCAGCTCAGGCGACAGGGGCGAGACCCAGTACTTC
TRBV7-3	TRBD1	18	NA	TRBJ1-1	CASSLEGTGALKCAEAFF	TGTGCCAGCAGCTTAGAAGGGACAGGGGCCCTAAAGTGCGCTGAAGCTTTCTTT
TRBV2	NA	14	NA	TRBJ2-2	CASSSKPGGGELFF	TGTGCCAGCAGTTCCAAACCAGGAGGCGGGGAGCTGTTTTTT
TRBV28	NA	15	NA	TRBJ2-1	CASSNRVEAGDEQFF	TGTGCCAGCAGCAACCGGGTGGAGGCAGGCGATGAGCAGTTCTTC
TRBV15	NA	14	NA	TRBJ2-4	CATSGMRDANIQYF	TGTGCCACCAGCGGGATGCGGGATGCCAACATTCAGTACTTC
TRBV7-2	TRBD2	15	NA	TRBJ2-7	CASSLGTSGGYEQYF	TGTGCCAGCAGCTTAGGGACTAGCGGGGGGTACGAGCAGTACTTC
TRBV7-2	NA	14	NA	TRBJ2-7	CASSLPGQIYEQYF	TGTGCCAGCAGCCTACCAGGCCAGATATACGAGCAGTACTTC
TRBV29-1	NA	13	NA	TRBJ1-5	CSVAAGGNQPQHF	TGCAGCGTTGCGGCAGGAGGAAATCAGCCCCAGCATTTT
TRBV5-1	NA	14	NA	TRBJ1-1	CASSLYSGNTEAFF	TGCGCCAGCAGCTTGTATTCGGGGAACACTGAAGCTTTCTTT
TRBV18	TRBD2	15	NA	TRBJ2-1	CASTPETSGTFEQFF	TGTGCCAGCACGCCGGAGACTAGCGGGACTTTTGAGCAGTTCTTC
TRBV27	NA	14	NA	TRBJ1-1	CASSLGARVTEAFF	TGTGCCAGCAGTTTGGGGGCGCGAGTCACTGAAGCTTTCTTT
TRBV6-6	NA	16	NA	TRBJ1-5	CASSYSGVRGNQPQHF	TGTGCCAGCAGTTACTCGGGGGTTAGGGGGAATCAGCCCCAGCATTTT
TRBV7-9	NA	17	NA	TRBJ2-1	CASSLGNYRPSYNEQFF	TGTGCCAGCAGCTTAGGGAATTACAGACCCTCCTACAATGAGCAGTTCTTC
TRBV5-1	NA	15	NA	TRBJ2-1	CASSLEVGRGNEQFF	TGCGCCAGCAGCTTGGAGGTGGGCAGGGGAAATGAGCAGTTCTTC
TRBV7-2	TRBD1	15	few	TRBJ1-6	CASSPRQGQNSPLHF	TGTGCCAGCAGCCCGCGACAGGGGCAGAATTCACCCCTCCACTTT
TRBV10-1	TRBD2	13	NA	TRBJ2-7	CASLGTSGYEQYF	TGCGCCAGCTTGGGGACTAGCGGCTACGAGCAGTACTTC
TRBV9	TRBD2	16	NA	TRBJ2-3	CDGTSGGSRYSGNKYF	TGTGACGGCACCTCAGGCGGGAGCCGTTACTCGGGAAATAAGTATTTT
TRBV6-2/TRBV6-3	NA	14	NA	TRBJ2-7	CASSYGGRLGEQYF	TGTGCCAGCAGTTACGGAGGACGACTGGGCGAGCAGTACTTC
TRBV28	NA	14	NA	TRBJ1-2	CASSSDRINYGYTF	TGTGCCAGCAGCTCAGACAGGATCAACTATGGCTACACCTTC
TRBV5-4	TRBD1	13	NA	TRBJ1-2	CASSHPGTDGYTF	TGTGCCAGCAGCCACCCTGGGACAGATGGCTACACCTTC
TRBV18	TRBD2	17	NA	TRBJ2-7	CASSPRSGIMQGSEQYF	TGTGCCAGCTCACCACGTAGCGGGATAATGCAGGGTAGCGAGCAGTACTTC
TRBV9	NA	15	few	TRBJ1-1	CASSSSIQLNTEAFF	TGTGCCAGCAGCTCTTCGATACAGCTGAACACTGAAGCTTTCTTT